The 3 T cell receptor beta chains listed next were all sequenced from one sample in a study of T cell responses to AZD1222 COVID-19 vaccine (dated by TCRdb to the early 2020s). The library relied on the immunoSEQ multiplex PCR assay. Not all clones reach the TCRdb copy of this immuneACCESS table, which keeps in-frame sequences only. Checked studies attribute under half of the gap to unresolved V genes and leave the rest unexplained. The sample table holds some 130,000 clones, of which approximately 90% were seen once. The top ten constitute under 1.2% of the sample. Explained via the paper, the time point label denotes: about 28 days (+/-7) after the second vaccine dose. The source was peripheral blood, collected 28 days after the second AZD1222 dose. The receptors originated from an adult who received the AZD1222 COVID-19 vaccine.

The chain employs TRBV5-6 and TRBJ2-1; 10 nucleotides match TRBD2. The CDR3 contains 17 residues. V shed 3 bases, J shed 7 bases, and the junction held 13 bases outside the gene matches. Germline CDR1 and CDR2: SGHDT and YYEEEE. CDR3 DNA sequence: TGTGCCAGCAGCTCGAAGGGGGTTCTAGCGGGAGAGAATGAGCAGTTCTTC. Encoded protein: CASSSKGVLAGENEQFF. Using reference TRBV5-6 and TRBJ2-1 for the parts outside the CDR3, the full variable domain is DAGVTQSPTHLIKTRGQQVTLRCSPKSGHDTVSWYQQALGQGPQFIFQYYEEEERQRGNFPDRFSGHQFPNYSSELNVNALLLGDSALYLCASSSKGVLAGENEQFFGPGTRLTVL.

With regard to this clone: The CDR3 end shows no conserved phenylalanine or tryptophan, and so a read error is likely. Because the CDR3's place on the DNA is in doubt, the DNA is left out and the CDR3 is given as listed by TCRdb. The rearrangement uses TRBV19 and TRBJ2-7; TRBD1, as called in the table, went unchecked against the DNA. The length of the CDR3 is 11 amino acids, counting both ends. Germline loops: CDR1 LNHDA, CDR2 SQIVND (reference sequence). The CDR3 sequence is CAVRKYIPGQS.

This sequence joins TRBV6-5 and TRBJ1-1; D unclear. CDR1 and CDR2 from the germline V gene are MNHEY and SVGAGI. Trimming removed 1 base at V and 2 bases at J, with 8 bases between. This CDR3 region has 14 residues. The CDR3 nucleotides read TGTGCCAGCAGTTACTTTAGGGCCAACACTGAAGCTTTCTTT. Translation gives CASSYFRANTEAFF.